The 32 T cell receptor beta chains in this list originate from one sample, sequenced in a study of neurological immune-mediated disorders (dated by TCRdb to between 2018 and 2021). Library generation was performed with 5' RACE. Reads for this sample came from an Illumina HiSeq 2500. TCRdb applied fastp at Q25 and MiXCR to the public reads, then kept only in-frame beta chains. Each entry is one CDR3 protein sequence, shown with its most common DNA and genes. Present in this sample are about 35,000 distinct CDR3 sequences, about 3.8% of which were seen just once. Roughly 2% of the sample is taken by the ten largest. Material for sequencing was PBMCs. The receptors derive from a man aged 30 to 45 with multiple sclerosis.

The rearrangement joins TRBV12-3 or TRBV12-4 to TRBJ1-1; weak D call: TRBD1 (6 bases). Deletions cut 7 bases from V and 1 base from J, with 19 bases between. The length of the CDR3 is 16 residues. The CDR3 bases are TGTGCCAGCACCTCTTCCCGGACAGACCAGAACACTGAAGCTTTCTTT. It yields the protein CASTSSRTDQNTEAFF.

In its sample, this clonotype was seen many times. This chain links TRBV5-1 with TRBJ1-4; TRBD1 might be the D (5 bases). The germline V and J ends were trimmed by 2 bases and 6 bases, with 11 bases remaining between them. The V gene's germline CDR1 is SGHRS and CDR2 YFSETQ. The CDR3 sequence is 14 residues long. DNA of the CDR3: TGCGCCAGCAGCTTTTTGGGGACGGATGAAAAACTGTTTTTT. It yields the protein CASSFLGTDEKLFF.

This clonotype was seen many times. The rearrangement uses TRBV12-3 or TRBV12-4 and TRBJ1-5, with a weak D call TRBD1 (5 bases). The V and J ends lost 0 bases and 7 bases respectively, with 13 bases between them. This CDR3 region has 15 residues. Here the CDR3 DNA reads TGTGCCAGCAGTTTAGCATCCCAGGGCAGACAGCCCCAGCATTTT. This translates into CASSLASQGRQPQHF.

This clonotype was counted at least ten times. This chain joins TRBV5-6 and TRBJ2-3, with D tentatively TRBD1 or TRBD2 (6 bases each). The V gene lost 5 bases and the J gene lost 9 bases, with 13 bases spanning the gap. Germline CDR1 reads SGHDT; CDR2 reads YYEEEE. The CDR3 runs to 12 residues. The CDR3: CASSRGPGTQYF. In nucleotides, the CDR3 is TGTGCCAGCAGTCGGGGGCCTGGGACGCAGTATTTT.

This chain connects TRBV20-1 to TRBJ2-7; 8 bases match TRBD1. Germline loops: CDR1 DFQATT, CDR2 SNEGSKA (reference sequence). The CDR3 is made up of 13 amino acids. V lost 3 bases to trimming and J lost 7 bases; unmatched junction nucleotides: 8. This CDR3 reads CSARDRVSREQYF. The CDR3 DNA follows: TGCAGTGCTAGGGACAGGGTTTCAAGAGAGCAGTACTTC.

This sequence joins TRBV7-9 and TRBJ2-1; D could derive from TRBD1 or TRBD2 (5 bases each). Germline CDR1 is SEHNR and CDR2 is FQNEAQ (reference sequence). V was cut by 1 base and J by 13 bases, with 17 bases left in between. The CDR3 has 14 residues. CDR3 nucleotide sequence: TGTGCCAGCAGCTTAGTTCAGGGTTTGGAGGTACAGTTCTTC. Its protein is CASSLVQGLEVQFF.

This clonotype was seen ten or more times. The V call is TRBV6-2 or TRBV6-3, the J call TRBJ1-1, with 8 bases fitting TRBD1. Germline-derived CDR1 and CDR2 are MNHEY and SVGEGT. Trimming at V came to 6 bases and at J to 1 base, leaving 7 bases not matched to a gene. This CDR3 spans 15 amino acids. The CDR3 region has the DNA TGTGCCAGCAGCGATCAGGGACAGGCGAACACTGAAGCTTTCTTT. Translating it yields CASSDQGQANTEAFF.

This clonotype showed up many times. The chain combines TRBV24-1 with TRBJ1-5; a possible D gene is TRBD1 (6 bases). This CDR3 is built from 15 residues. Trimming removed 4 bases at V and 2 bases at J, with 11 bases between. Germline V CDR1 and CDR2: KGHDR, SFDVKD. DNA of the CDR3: TGTGCCACCAGTGACCGGAACAGGGGCAATCAGCCCCAGCATTTT. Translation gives CATSDRNRGNQPQHF.

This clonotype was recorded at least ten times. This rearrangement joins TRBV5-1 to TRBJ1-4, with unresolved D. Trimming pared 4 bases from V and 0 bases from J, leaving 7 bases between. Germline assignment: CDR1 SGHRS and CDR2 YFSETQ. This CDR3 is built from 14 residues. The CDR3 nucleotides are TGCGCCAGCAGCCCGCTAGCAACTAATGAAAAACTGTTTTTT. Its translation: CASSPLATNEKLFF.

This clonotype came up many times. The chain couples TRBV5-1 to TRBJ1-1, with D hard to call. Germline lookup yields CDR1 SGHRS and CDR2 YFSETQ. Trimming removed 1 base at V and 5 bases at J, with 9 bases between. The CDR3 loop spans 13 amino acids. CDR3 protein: CASSLNGWTEAFF. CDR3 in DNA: TGCGCCAGCAGCTTGAATGGGTGGACTGAAGCTTTCTTT.

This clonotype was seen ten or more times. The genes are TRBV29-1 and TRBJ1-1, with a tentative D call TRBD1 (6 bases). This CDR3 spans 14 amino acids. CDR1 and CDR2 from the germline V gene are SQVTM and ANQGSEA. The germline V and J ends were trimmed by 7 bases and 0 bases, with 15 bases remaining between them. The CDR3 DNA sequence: TGCAGCGGGAACCCGGGACACCTGAACACTGAAGCTTTCTTT. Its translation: CSGNPGHLNTEAFF.

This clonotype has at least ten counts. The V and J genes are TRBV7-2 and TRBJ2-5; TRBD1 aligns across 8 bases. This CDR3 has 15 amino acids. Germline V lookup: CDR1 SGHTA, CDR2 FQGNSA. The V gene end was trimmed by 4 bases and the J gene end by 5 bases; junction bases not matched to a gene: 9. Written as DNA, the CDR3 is TGTGCCAGCAGCTCATGGACAGGGCCGGAGGAGACCCAGTACTTC. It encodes CASSSWTGPEETQYF.

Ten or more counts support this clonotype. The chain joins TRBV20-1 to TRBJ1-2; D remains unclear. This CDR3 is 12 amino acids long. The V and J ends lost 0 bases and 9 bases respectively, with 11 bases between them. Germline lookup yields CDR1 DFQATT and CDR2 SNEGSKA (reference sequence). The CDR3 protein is CSARDLLVSYTF. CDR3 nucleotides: TGCAGTGCTAGAGATCTCCTAGTTAGCTACACCTTC.

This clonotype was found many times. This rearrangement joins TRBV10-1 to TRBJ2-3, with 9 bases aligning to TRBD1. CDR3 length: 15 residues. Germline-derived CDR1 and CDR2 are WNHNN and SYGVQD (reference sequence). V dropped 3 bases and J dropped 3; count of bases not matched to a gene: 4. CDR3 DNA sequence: TGCGCCAGCAGTGATGAGGGACAGGGTACAGATACGCAGTATTTT. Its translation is CASSDEGQGTDTQYF.

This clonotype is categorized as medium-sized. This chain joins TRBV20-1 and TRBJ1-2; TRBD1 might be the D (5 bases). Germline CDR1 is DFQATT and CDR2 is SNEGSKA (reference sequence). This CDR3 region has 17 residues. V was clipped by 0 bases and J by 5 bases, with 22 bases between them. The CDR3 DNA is TGCAGTGCTAGAGATAAATCGTGGGTGGCAGGGTGGTATGGCTACACCTTC. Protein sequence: CSARDKSWVAGWYGYTF.

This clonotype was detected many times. As DNA, the CDR3 is TGCAGTGCTAGGAGGACAGGGATAAGCGCAGATACGCAGTATTTT. This translates into CSARRTGISADTQYF. The V call is TRBV20-1, the J call TRBJ2-3, with 8 positions matching TRBD1. Trimming took 3 bases from V and 4 from J; bases not matched to a gene: 9. This CDR3 contains 15 residues. Germline assignment: CDR1 DFQATT and CDR2 SNEGSKA (reference sequence).

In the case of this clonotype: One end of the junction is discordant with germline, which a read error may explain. The CDR3 is CASSPGPGGQPQNF. CDR3 DNA sequence: TGTGCCAGCAGCCCCGGGCCGGGGGGCCAGCCCCAGAATTTT. This chain connects TRBV5-5 to TRBJ1-5; TRBD1 might be the D (6 bases). The CDR3 has 14 residues. Germline CDR1 reads SGHKS; CDR2 reads YYEKEE (reference sequence). The full variable domain, its missing parts supplied by reference TRBV5-5 and TRBJ1-5, is DAGVTQSPTHLIKTRGQQVTLRCSPISGHKSVSWYQQVLGQGPQFIFQYYEKEERGRGNFPDRFSARQFPNYSSELNVNALLLGDSALYLCASSPGPGGQPQNFGDGTRLSIL.

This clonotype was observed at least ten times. The CDR3 loop is CSATTRTGGAGYTF. The CDR3 region has the DNA TGCAGTGCTACGACGAGGACAGGGGGCGCAGGCTACACCTTC. This chain uses TRBV20-1 with TRBJ1-2; TRBD1 aligns across 11 bases. Germline assignment: CDR1 DFQATT and CDR2 SNEGSKA (reference sequence). J gave up 8 bases and V 4 bases, and 9 bases lay outside the gene matches. The CDR3 contains 14 residues.

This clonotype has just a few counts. The CDR3 nucleotides are TGTGCCAGCAGCAGACAGACAGGGGTTGGTTCACCCCTCCACTTT. Encoded protein: CASSRQTGVGSPLHF. The chain carries TRBV27 and TRBJ1-6; TRBD1 matches 8 bases. The CDR3 runs 15 residues. V shed 6 bases, J shed 9 bases, and the junction held 10 bases outside the gene matches. Germline V CDR1 and CDR2: MNHEY, SMNVEV (reference sequence).

CDR3 nucleotide sequence: TGTGCCTACCATCCGGGCGGCTACGAGCAGTACTTC. It codes for CAYHPGGYEQYF. The chain uses TRBV30 and TRBJ2-7; no reliable D call. From germline, CDR1 is GTSNPN and CDR2 SVGIG (reference sequence). V was pared by 7 bases and J by 3 bases, with 13 bases between. The CDR3 runs to 12 residues.

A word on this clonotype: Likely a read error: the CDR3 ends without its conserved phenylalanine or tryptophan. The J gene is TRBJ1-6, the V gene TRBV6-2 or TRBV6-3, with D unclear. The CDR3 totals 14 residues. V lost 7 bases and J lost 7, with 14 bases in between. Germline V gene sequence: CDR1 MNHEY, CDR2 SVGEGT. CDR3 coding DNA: TGTGCCAGCACTCCGGCCTTGGGAAATTCACCCCTCCACAAT. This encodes CASTPALGNSPLHN.

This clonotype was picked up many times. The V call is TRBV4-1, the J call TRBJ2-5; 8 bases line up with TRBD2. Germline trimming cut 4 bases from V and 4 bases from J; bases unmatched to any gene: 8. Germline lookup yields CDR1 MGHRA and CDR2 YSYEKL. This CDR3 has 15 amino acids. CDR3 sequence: CASSPLRGGPETQYF. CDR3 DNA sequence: TGCGCCAGCAGCCCGCTCCGGGGGGGCCCAGAGACCCAGTACTTC.

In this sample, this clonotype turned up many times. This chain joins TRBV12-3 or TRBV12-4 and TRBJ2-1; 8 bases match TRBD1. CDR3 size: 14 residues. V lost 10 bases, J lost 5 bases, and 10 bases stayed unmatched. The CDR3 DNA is TGTGCCACCAGGAGACAGGGGAGTCACAATGAGCAGTTCTTC. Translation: CATRRQGSHNEQFF.

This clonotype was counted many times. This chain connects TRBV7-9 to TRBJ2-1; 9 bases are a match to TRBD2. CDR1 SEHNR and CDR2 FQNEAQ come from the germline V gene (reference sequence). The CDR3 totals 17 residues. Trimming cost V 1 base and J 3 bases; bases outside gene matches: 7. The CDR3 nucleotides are TGTGCCAGCAGCTTAGGGCCCTTAGCGGGGGACTACAATGAGCAGTTCTTC. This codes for CASSLGPLAGDYNEQFF.

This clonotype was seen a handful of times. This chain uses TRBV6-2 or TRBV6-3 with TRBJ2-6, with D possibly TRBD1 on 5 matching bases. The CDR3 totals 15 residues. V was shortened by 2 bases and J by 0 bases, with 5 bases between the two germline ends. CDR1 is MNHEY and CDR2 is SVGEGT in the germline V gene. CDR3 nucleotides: TGTGCCAGCAGTTACGACAGCTCTGGGGCCAACGTCCTGACTTTC. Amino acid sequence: CASSYDSSGANVLTF.

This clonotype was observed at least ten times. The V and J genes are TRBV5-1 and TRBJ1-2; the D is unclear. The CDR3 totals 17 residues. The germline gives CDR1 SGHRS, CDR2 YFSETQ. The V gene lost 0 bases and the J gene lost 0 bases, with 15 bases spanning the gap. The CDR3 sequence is CASSLADDRLANYGYTF. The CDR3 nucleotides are TGCGCCAGCAGCTTGGCCGACGATCGCTTAGCTAACTATGGCTACACCTTC.

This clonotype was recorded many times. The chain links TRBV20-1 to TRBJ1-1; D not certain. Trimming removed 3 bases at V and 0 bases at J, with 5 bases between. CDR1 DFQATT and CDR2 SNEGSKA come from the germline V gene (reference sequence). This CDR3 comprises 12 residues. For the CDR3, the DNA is TGCAGTGCTAGCTCTCTGAACACTGAAGCTTTCTTT. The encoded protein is CSASSLNTEAFF.

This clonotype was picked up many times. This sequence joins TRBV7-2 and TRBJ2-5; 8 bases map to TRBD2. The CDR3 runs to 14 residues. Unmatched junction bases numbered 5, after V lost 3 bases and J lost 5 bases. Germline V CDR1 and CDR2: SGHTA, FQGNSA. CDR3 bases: TGTGCCAGCAGCTTCGGGGGGGTTGAGGAGACCCAGTACTTC. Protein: CASSFGGVEETQYF. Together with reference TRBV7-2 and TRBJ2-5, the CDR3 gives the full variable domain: GAGVSQSPSNKVTEKGKDVELRCDPISGHTALYWYRQSLGQGLEFLIYFQGNSAPDKSGLPSDRFSAERTGGSVSTLTIQRTQQEDSAVYLCASSFGGVEETQYFGPGTRLLVL.

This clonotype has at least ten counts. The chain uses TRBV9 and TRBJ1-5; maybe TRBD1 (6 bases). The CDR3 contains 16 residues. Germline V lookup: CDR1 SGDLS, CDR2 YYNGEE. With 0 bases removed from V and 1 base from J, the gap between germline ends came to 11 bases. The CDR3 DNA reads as TGTGCCAGCAGCGTAGATGGGGGCCCGAGCAATCAGCCCCAGCATTTT. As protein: CASSVDGGPSNQPQHF. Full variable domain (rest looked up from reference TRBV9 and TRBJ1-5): DSGVTQTPKHLITATGQRVTLRCSPRSGDLSVYWYQQSLDQGLQFLIQYYNGEERAKGNILERFSAQQFPDLHSELNLSSLELGDSALYFCASSVDGGPSNQPQHFGDGTRLSIL.

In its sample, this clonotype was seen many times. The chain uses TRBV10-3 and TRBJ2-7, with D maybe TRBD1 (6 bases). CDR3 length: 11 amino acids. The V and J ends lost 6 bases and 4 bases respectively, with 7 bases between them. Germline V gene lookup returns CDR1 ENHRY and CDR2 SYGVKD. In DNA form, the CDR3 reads TGTGCCATCAGAGGACAGTACGAGCAGTACTTC. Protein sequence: CAIRGQYEQYF.

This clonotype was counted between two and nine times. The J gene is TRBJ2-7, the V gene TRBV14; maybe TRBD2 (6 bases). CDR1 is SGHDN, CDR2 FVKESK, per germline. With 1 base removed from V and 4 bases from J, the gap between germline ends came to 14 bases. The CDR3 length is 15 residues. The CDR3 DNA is TGTGCCAGCAGCCAAGTCGGAGGGGCCGGGTACGAGCAGTACTTC. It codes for CASSQVGGAGYEQYF. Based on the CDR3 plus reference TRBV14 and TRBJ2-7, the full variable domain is EAGVTQFPSHSVIEKGQTVTLRCDPISGHDNLYWYRRVMGKEIKFLLHFVKESKQDESGMPNNRFLAERTGGTYSTLKVQPAELEDSGVYFCASSQVGGAGYEQYFGPGTRLTVT.

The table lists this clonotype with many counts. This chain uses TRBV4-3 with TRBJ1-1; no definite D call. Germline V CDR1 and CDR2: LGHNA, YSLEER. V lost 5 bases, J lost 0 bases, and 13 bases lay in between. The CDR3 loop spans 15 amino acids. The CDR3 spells CASSSSGSMNTEAFF. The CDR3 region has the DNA TGCGCCAGCAGCTCCTCCGGGTCCATGAACACTGAAGCTTTCTTT.